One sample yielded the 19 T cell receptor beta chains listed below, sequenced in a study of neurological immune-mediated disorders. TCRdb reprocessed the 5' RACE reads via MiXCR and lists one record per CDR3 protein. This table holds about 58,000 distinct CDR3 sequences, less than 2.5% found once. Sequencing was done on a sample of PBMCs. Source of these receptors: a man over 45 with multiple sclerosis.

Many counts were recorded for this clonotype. DNA for the CDR3: TGTGCCAGCAGCCCGAGACAGTCGAACACCGGGGAGCTGTTTTTT. Translation: CASSPRQSNTGELFF. This chain joins TRBV9 and TRBJ2-2; the D gene is possibly TRBD1 (5 bases). The V and J ends lost 4 bases and 0 bases respectively, with 10 bases between them. This CDR3 region has 15 residues. In germline, CDR1 is SGDLS, CDR2 YYNGEE.

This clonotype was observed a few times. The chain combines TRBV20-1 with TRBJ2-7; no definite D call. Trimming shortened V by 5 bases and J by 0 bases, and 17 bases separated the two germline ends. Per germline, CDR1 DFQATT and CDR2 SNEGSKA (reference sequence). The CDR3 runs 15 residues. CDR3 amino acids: CSAGGRSLLSYEQYF. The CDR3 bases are TGCAGTGCTGGTGGTAGAAGCTTACTCTCCTACGAGCAGTACTTC.

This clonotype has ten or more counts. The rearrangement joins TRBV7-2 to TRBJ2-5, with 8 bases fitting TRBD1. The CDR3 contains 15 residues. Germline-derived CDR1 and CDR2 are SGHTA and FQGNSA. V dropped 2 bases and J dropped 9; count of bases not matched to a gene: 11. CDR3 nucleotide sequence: TGTGCCAGCAGCTTATATGGGACAGGCGTGGGGGCCCAGTACTTC. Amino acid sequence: CASSLYGTGVGAQYF.

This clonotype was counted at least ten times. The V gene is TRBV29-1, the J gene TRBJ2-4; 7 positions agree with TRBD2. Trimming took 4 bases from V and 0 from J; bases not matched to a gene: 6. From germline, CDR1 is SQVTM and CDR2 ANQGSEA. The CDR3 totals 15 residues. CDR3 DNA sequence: TGCAGCGTTGGTGGGGGGGAGCTAGCCAAAAACATTCAGTACTTC. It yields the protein CSVGGGELAKNIQYF.

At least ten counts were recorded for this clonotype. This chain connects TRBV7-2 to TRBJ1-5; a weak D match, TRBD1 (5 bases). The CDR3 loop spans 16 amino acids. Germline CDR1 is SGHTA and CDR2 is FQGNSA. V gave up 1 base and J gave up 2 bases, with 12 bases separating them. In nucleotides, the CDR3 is TGTGCCAGCAGCTTAGAGTGGACATTGGGCAATCAGCCCCAGCATTTT. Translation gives CASSLEWTLGNQPQHF.

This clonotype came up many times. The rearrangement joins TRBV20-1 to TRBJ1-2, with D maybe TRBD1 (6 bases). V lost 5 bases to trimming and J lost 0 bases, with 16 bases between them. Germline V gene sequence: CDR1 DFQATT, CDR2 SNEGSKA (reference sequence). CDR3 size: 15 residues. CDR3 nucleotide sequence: TGCAGTGCTCAAGGGGGGGTGAACCCTAACTATGGCTACACCTTC. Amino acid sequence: CSAQGGVNPNYGYTF.

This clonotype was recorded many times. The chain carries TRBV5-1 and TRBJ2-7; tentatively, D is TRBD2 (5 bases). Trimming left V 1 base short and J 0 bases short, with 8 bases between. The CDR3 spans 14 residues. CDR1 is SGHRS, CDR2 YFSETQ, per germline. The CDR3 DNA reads TGCGCCAGCAGCTTGCTAGGGAGCTCCTACGAGCAGTACTTC. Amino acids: CASSLLGSSYEQYF.

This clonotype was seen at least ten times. The CDR3 sequence: CSARSSGKLSTEAFF. DNA of the CDR3: TGCAGTGCTAGATCGAGCGGGAAGCTTTCCACTGAAGCTTTCTTT. The chain couples TRBV20-1 to TRBJ1-1; no clear D. The CDR3 runs to 15 residues. Trimming removed 2 bases at V and 4 bases at J, with 17 bases between. Germline V gives CDR1 DFQATT, CDR2 SNEGSKA (reference sequence).

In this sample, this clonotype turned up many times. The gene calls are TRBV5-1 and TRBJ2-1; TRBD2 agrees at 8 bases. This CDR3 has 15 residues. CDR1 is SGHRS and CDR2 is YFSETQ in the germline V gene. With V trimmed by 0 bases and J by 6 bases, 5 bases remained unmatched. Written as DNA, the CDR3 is TGCGCCAGCAGCTTGGGCGGGGGGAACTCCAATGAGCAGTTCTTC. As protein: CASSLGGGNSNEQFF.

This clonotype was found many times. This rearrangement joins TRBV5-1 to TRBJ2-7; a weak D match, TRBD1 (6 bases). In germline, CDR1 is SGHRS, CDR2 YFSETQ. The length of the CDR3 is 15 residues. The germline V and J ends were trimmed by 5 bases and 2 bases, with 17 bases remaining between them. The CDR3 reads CASRPSQGPPYEQYF. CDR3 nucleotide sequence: TGCGCCAGCAGACCTTCCCAGGGGCCTCCCTACGAGCAGTACTTC.

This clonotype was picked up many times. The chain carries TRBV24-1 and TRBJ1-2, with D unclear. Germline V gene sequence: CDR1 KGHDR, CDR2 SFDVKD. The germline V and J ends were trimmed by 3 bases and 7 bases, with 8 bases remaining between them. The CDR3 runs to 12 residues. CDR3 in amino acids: CATSDGASGYTF. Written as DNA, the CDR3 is TGTGCCACCAGTGATGGAGCCAGTGGCTACACCTTC.

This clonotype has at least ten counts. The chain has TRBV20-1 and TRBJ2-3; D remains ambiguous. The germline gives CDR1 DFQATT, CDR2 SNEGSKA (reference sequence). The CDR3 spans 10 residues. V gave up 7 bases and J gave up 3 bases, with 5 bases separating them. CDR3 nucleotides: TGCAGTGGCCAGACAGATACGCAGTATTTT. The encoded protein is CSGQTDTQYF.

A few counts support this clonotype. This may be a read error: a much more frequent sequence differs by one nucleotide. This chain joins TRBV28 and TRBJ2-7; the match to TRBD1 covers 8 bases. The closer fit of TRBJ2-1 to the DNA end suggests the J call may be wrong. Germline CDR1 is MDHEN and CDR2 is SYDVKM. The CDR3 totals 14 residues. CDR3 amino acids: CASIDGTGTYEQFF. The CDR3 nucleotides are TGTGCCAGCATCGACGGGACAGGAACCTACGAGCAGTTCTTC.

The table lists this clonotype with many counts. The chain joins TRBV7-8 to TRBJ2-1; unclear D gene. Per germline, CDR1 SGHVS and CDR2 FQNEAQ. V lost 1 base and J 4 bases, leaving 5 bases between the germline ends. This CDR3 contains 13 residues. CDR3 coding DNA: TGTGCCAGCAGCTTAGGCCGGTACAATGAGCAGTTCTTC. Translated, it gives CASSLGRYNEQFF.

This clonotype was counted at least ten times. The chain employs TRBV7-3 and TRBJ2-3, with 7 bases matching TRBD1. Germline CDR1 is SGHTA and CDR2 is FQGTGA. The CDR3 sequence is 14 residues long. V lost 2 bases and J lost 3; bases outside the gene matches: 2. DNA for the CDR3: TGTGCCAGCAGCTTAGGACAGGCTACAGATACGCAGTATTTT. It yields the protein CASSLGQATDTQYF. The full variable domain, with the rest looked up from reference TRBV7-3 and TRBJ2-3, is GAGVSQTPSNKVTEKGKYVELRCDPISGHTALYWYRQSLGQGPEFLIYFQGTGAADDSGLPNDRFFAVRPEGSVSTLKIQRTERGDSAVYLCASSLGQATDTQYFGPGTRLTVL.

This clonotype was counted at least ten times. The CDR3 region has the DNA TGCAGTGAGGGTGTCTTGGATACGCAGTATTTT. It encodes CSEGVLDTQYF. The J gene is TRBJ2-3, the V gene TRBV20-1; no clear D gene. Trimming took off 7 bases at V and 6 bases at J, with 11 bases between the two ends. This CDR3 spans 11 amino acids. CDR1 and CDR2 (germline): DFQATT, SNEGSKA (reference sequence).

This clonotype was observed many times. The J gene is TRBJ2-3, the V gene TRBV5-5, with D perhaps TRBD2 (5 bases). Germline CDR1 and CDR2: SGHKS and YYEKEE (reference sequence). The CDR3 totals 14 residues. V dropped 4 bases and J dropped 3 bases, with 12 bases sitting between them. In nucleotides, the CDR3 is TGTGCCAGCAGCCCGGCGTCGGGGACAGATACGCAGTATTTT. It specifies CASSPASGTDTQYF. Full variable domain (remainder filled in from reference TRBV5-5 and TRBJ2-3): DAGVTQSPTHLIKTRGQQVTLRCSPISGHKSVSWYQQVLGQGPQFIFQYYEKEERGRGNFPDRFSARQFPNYSSELNVNALLLGDSALYLCASSPASGTDTQYFGPGTRLTVL.

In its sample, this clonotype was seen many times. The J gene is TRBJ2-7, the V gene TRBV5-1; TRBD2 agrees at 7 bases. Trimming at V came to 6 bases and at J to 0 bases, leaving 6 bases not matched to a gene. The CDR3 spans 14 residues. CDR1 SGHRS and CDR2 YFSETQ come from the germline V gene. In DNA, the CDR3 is TGCGCCAGCACACCAGCGGGGAACTCCTACGAGCAGTACTTC. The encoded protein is CASTPAGNSYEQYF.

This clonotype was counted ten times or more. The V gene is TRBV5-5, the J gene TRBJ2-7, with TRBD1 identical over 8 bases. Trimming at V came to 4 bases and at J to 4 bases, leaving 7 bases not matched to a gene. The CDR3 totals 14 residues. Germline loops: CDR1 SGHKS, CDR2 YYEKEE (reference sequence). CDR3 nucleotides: TGTGCCAGCAGCATTGAGGACAGGGTTTACGAGCAGTACTTC. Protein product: CASSIEDRVYEQYF.